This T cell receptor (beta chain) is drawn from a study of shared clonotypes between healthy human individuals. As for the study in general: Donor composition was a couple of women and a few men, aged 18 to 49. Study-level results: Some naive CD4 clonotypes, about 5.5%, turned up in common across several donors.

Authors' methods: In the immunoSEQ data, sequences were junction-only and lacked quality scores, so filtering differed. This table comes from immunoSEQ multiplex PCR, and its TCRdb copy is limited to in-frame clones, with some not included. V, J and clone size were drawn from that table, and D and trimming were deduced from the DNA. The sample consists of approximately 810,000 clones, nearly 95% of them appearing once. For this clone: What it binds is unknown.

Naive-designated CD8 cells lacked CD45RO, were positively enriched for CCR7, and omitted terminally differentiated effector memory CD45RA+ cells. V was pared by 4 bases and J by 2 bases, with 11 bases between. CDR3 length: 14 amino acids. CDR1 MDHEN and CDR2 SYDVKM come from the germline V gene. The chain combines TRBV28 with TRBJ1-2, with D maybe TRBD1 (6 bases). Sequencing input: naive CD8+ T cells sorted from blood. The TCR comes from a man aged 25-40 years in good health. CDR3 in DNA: TGTGCCAGCAGTTCTTACGGGGGCAACTATGGCTACACCTTC. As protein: CASSSYGGNYGYTF.